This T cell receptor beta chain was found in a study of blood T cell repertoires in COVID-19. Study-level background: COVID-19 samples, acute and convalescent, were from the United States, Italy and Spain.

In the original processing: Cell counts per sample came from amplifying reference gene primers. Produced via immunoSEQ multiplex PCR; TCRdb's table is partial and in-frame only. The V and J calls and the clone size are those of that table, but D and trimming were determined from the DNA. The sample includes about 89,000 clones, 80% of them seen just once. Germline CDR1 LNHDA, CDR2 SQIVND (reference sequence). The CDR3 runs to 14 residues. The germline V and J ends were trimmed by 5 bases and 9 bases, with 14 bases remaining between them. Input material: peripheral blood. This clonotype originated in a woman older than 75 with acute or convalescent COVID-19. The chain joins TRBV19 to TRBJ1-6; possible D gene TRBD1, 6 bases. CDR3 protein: CASSARGGFSPLHF. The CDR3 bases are TGTGCCAGTAGTGCCAGGGGAGGGTTTTCACCCCTCCACTTT.